This T cell receptor (beta chain) emerged from a study of blood T cell repertoires in COVID-19. Authors' processing steps: Nucleated cell number was recorded as an estimate derived from reference gene primer amplification. This table comes from immunoSEQ multiplex PCR, and its TCRdb copy is limited to in-frame clones, with some not included. That table furnishes V, J and clone size, whereas the DNA furnished D and trimming. Of around 230,000 clones in the sample, about 79% were seen once. This TCR came from a man between 35 and 55 years old who had recovered from COVID-19. The sample taken for sequencing was peripheral blood.

CDR3 nucleotides: TGTGCCAGCAGCGGACAGGTTGGCAATTCACCCCTCCACTTT. Translation gives CASSGQVGNSPLHF. The V gene is TRBV6-2 or TRBV6-3, the J gene TRBJ1-6; 7 positions agree with TRBD1. Germline lookup yields CDR1 MNHEY and CDR2 SVGEGT. The CDR3 spans 14 residues. The V and J ends lost 6 bases and 7 bases, in that order; junction bases with no gene match: 6.